Sequencing of this TCR beta chain was carried out in a study of human T cells and chemical hapten exposure. Study information: Recorded diagnoses among the mostly female patients were alopecia areata, totalis or universalis.

This clonotype was recorded a few times. Germline lookup yields CDR1 SGHRS and CDR2 YFSETQ. The CDR3 loop spans 14 amino acids. The J segment lost 14 bases and the V segment lost 4 bases, leaving 12 bases of the junction unmatched. Time point of the sample: patch test 2, 6 weeks after DPC sensitization. Regarding treatment: therapeutic diphenylcyclopropenone sensitization with weekly scalp DPC. People who gave samples had alopecia, were 18 to 70 years old, and were suitable for DPC. Each cDNA molecule in the library carried unique molecular identifiers. TCRdb re-analysed the RACE reads in MiXCR, keeping a single row per CDR3 protein. The repertoire consists of hundreds of thousands of distinct CDR3 sequences, with more than 5% occurring once and the leading ten covering 4.5% to 6%.

The sequence derives from a young woman with alopecia areata. Some clones in this sample may be carry-over from other donors' samples. Sequences were derived from whole blood, sampled in connection with sensitization to the hapten diphenylcyclopropenone (DPC). J is TRBJ1-6 and V is TRBV5-1; 7 bases agree with TRBD1. The CDR3 coding sequence is TGCGCCAGCAGCGCAGACAGGGCTGGAGTCACCCTCCACTTT. This translates into CASSADRAGVTLHF.